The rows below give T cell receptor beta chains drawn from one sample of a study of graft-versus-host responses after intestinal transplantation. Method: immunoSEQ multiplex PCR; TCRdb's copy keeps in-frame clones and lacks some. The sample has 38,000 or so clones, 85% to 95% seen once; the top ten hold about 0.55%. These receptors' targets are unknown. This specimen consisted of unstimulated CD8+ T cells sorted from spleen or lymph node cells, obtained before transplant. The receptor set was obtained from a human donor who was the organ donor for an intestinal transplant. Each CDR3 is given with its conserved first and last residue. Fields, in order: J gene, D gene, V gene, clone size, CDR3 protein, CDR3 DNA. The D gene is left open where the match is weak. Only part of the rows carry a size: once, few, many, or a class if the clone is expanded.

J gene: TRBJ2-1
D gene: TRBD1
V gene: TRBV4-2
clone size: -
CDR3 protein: CASSQVRDSRYNEQFF
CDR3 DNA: TGTGCCAGCAGCCAAGTACGGGACAGCCGTTACAATGAGCAGTTCTTC

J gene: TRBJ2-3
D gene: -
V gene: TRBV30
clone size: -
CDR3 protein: CAWSGLTTDTQYF
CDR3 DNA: TGTGCCTGGAGTGGACTAACCACAGATACGCAGTATTTT

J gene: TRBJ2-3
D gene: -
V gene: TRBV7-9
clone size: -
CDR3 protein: CASSFPLRGGGEDTQYF
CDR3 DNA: TGTGCCAGCAGCTTCCCCCTTAGAGGGGGTGGAGAAGATACGCAGTATTTT

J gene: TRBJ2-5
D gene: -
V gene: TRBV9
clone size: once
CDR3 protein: CASSVGPVQETQYF
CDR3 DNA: TGTGCCAGCAGCGTAGGGCCGGTCCAAGAGACCCAGTACTTC

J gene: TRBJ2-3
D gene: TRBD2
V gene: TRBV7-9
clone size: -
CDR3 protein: CASSLGGPRASGGSDTQYF
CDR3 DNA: TGTGCCAGCAGCTTAGGTGGCCCGAGGGCTAGCGGGGGGTCTGATACGCAGTATTTT

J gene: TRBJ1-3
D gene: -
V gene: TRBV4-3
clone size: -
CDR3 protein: CASSQVLGNTIYF
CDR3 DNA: TGCGCCAGCAGCCAAGTCCTCGGAAACACCATATATTTT

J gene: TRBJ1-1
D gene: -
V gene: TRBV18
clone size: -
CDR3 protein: CASSPQRRTEAFF
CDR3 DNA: TGTGCCAGCTCACCACAAAGACGGACTGAAGCTTTCTTT

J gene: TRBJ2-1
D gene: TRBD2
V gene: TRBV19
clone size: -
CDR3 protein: CASSFSGGPGNEQFF
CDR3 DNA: TGTGCCAGTAGTTTTAGCGGGGGGCCCGGCAATGAGCAGTTCTTC

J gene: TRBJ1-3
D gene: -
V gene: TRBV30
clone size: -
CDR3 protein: CAWSVRRERNTIYF
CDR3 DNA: TGTGCCTGGAGTGTACGCAGGGAGAGAAACACCATATATTTT

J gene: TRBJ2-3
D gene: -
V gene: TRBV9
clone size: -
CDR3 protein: CASSVARTTDTQYF
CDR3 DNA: TGTGCCAGCAGCGTAGCAAGAACCACAGATACGCAGTATTTT

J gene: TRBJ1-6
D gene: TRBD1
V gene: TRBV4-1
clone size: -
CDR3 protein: CASSQDQDRSFYNSPLHF
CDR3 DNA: TGCGCCAGCAGCCAAGATCAGGACAGGAGTTTCTATAATTCACCCCTCCACTTT

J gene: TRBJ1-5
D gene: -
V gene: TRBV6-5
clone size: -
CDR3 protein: CASRPGPWGNQPQHF
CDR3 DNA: TGTGCCAGCAGACCGGGCCCCTGGGGGAATCAGCCCCAGCATTTT

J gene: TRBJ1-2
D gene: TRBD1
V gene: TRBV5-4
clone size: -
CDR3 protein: CASSLGLPLQGGEGTF
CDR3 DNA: TGTGCCAGCAGCTTGGGGCTTCCCCTACAGGGGGGGGAGGGGACCTTC

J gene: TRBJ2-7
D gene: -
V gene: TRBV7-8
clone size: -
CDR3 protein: CASRTGASYEQYF
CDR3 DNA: TGTGCCAGCAGAACCGGGGCCTCCTACGAGCAGTACTTC

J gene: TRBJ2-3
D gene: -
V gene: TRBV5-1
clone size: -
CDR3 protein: CASSLKTRLDVLDTQYF
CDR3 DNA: TGCGCCAGCAGCTTGAAAACCCGACTTGACGTCTTAGATACGCAGTATTTT

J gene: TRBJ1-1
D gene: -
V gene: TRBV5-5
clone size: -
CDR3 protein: CASSLKYFLNTEAFF
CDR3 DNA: TGTGCCAGCAGCTTGAAATATTTTTTGAACACTGAAGCTTTCTTT

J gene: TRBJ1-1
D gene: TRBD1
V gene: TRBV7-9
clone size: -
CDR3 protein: CASSSGTGEPNTEAFF
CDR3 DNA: TGTGCCAGCAGCTCGGGGACAGGGGAGCCGAACACTGAAGCTTTCTTT

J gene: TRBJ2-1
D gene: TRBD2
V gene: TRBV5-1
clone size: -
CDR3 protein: CASSLTTSGGTYNEQFF
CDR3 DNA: TGCGCCAGCAGCTTGACGACTAGCGGGGGGACCTACAATGAGCAGTTCTTC

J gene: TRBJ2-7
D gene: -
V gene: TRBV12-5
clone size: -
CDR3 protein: CASGLVAYEQYF
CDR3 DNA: TGTGCTAGTGGTTTGGTCGCCTACGAGCAGTACTTC

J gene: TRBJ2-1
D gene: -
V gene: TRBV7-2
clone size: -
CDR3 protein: CASSLEVSQNEQFF
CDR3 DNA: TGTGCCAGCAGCTTAGAAGTATCCCAAAATGAGCAGTTCTTC

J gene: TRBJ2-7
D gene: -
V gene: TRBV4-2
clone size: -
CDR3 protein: CASSQDNLTPRSSYEQYF
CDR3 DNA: TGTGCCAGCAGCCAAGACAATCTTACGCCACGCAGCTCCTACGAGCAGTACTTC

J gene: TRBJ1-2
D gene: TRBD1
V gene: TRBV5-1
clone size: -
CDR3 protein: CASSPLGQGAIGYTF
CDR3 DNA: TGCGCCAGCAGCCCTTTGGGACAGGGCGCGATTGGCTACACCTTC

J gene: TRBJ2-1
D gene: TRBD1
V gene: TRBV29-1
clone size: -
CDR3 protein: CSVPAGGSYNEQFF
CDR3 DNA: TGCAGCGTCCCCGCAGGGGGATCCTACAATGAGCAGTTCTTC

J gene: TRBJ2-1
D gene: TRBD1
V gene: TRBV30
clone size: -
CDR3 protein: CAWNTGDRDEQFF
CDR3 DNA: TGTGCCTGGAATACTGGGGACAGGGATGAGCAGTTCTTC

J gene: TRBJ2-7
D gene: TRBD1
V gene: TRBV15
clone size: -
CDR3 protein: CATSNPGGTAPYEQYF
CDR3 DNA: TGTGCCACCAGCAACCCGGGTGGGACAGCCCCCTACGAGCAGTACTTC

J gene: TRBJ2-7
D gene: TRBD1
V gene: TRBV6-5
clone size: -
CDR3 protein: CASSQHWDRSYEQYF
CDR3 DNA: TGTGCCAGCAGTCAGCACTGGGACAGGTCCTACGAGCAGTACTTC

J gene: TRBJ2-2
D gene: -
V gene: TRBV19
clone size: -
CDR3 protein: CASSMVLGGPGELFF
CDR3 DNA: TGTGCCAGTAGTATGGTGCTGGGGGGCCCCGGGGAGCTGTTTTTT

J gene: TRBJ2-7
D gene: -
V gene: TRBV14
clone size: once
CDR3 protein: CASSQVAGAHEQYF
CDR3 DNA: TGTGCCAGCAGCCAAGTGGCAGGGGCCCACGAGCAGTACTTC

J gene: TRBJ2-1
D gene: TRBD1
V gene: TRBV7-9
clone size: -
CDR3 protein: CASSFSGTGANEQFF
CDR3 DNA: TGTGCCAGCAGCTTCTCCGGGACAGGGGCAAATGAGCAGTTCTTC

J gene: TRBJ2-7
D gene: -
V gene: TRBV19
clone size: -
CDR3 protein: CASRRGVEQYF
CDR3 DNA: TGTGCCAGCCGGCGGGGCGTCGAGCAGTACTTC

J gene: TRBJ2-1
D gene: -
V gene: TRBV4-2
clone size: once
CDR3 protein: CASSLVGSSEQFF
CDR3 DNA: TGTGCCAGCAGCCTCGTGGGATCGAGTGAGCAGTTCTTC

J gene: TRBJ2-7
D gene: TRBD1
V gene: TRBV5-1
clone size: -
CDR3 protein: CASSFGTGYEQYF
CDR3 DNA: TGCGCCAGCAGCTTCGGGACAGGCTACGAGCAGTACTTC

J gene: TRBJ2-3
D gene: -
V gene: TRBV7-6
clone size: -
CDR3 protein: CASSPGTLSTDTQYF
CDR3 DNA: TGTGCCAGCAGCCCCGGGACCCTCAGCACAGATACGCAGTATTTT

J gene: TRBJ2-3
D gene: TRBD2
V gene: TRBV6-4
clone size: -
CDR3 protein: CASSGGAGGTDTQYF
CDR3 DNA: TGTGCCAGCAGTGGCGGTGCGGGGGGAACAGATACGCAGTATTTT

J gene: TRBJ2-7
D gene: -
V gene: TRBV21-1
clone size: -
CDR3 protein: CASSSRDRDSYEQYF
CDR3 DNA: TGTGCCAGCAGCTCCCGGGACAGGGACTCCTACGAGCAGTACTTC

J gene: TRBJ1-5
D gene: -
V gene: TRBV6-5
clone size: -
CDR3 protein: CASSYGSGQPQHF
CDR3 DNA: TGTGCCAGCAGTTACGGGTCGGGGCAGCCCCAGCATTTT

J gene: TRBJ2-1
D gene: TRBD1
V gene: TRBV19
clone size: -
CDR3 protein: CASSPRRGLNEQFF
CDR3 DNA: TGTGCCAGTAGCCCTCGTAGGGGGCTCAATGAGCAGTTCTTC

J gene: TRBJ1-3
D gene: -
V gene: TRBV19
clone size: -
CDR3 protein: CASSILSGNTIYF
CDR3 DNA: TGTGCCAGTAGTATCCTCTCTGGAAACACCATATATTTT

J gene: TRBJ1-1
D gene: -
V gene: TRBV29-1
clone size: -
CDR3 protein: CSVPGRAGGPQTEAFF
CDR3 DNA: TGCAGCGTCCCAGGTAGAGCCGGAGGTCCCCAGACTGAAGCTTTCTTT

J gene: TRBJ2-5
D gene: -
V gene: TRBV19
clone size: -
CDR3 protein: CASSRTPRETQYF
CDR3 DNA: TGTGCCAGTAGTCGGACGCCAAGGGAGACCCAGTACTTC

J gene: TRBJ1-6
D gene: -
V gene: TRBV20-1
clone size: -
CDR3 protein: CSATPSPLHF
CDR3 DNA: TGCAGTGCCACCCCTTCACCCCTCCACTTT

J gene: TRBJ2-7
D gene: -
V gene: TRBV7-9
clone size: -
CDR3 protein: CASSLIRNEQYF
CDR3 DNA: TGTGCCAGCAGCTTAATCCGGAACGAGCAGTACTTC

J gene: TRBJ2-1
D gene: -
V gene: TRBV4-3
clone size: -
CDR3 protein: CASSPRARPPYNEQFF
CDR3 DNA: TGCGCCAGCAGCCCCCGTGCCAGACCTCCCTACAATGAGCAGTTCTTC

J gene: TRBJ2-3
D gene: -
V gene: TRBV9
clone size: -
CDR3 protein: CASSGGATDTQYF
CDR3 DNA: TGTGCCAGCAGCGGAGGGGCCACAGATACGCAGTATTTT

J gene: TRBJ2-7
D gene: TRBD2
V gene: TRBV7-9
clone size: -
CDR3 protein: CASSQGLAGLEYEQYF
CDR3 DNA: TGTGCCAGCAGCCAGGGACTAGCGGGGCTGGAGTACGAGCAGTACTTC